Presented here are 7 T cell receptor beta chains from one specimen sequenced in a study of T cell responses to AZD1222 COVID-19 vaccine. Profiled with immunoSEQ multiplex PCR; TCRdb holds only in-frame clones, not every one. The table lists some 130,000 clones, roughly 93% of them singletons. Specimen: peripheral blood, collected 28 days after the second AZD1222 dose. The receptors originated from an adult who received the AZD1222 COVID-19 vaccine.

This clone was detected once. This sequence joins TRBV27 and TRBJ1-2; D perhaps matches TRBD1 (6 bases). Trimming took off 0 bases at V and 1 base at J, with 12 bases between the two ends. CDR3 length: 16 residues. Germline CDR1 reads MNHEY; CDR2 reads SMNVEV (reference sequence). In DNA, the CDR3 is TGTGCCAGCAGTTTATCACAGGGAAGGTATAACTATGGCTACACCTTC. Amino acid sequence: CASSLSQGRYNYGYTF.

This clone was counted a single time. The chain carries TRBV15 and TRBJ1-4, with D unclear. The V and J ends lost 0 bases and 7 bases respectively, with 18 bases between them. Germline V gene data show CDR1 as LNHNV and CDR2 as YYDKDF (reference sequence). There are 17 residues in the CDR3. The chain's CDR3 is CATSRDGGLTRSEKLFF. Here the CDR3 DNA reads TGTGCCACCAGCAGAGATGGTGGGCTGACGAGGAGTGAAAAACTGTTTTTT.

The chain couples TRBV14 to TRBJ1-3; D uncertain. In germline, CDR1 is SGHDN, CDR2 FVKESK. CDR3 length: 13 amino acids. Between the trimmed V and J ends, which lost 1 base and 4 bases, there was a span of 5 bases. The CDR3 loop reads CASSQGTGNTIYF. In DNA, the CDR3 is TGTGCCAGCAGCCAAGGTACCGGAAACACCATATATTTT.

The chain couples TRBV15 to TRBJ2-3, with D tentatively TRBD2 (6 bases). The V and J ends lost 3 bases and 1 base respectively, with 11 bases between them. This CDR3 region has 15 residues. Germline V lookup: CDR1 LNHNV, CDR2 YYDKDF (reference sequence). The CDR3 nucleotides are TGTGCCACCAGCAGGCGAACGGGGGGCACAGATACGCAGTATTTT. Translating gives CATSRRTGGTDTQYF.

This rearrangement joins TRBV6-6 to TRBJ2-7; D remains ambiguous. This CDR3 is 16 amino acids long. Germline CDR1 reads MNHNY; CDR2 reads SVGAGI (reference sequence). Trimming stripped 4 bases from V and 2 bases from J, with 18 bases between. The CDR3 bases are TGTGCCAGCAGTTCTAACGGGCTTTCCACACCCTACGAGCAGTACTTC. This codes for CASSSNGLSTPYEQYF.

The gene calls are TRBV5-1 and TRBJ2-5; TRBD1 agrees at 9 bases. The trim removed 3 bases at V and 5 bases at J, leaving 5 bases unmatched. Germline loops: CDR1 SGHRS, CDR2 YFSETQ. This CDR3 comprises 14 residues. CDR3 sequence: CASSSGQGWETQYF. Here the CDR3 DNA reads TGCGCCAGCAGCTCAGGACAGGGGTGGGAGACCCAGTACTTC.

Written as DNA, the CDR3 is TGTGCCAGCAGCTTACAGGGGTTGGGTGGCTACACCTTC. Translation: CASSLQGLGGYTF. The rearrangement links TRBV11-2 to TRBJ1-2; TRBD1 might be the D (6 bases). The CDR3 totals 13 residues. The germline gives CDR1 SGHAT, CDR2 FQNNGV. Between the trimmed V and J ends, which lost 2 bases and 7 bases, there was a span of 11 bases.